This T cell receptor beta chain was sequenced during a study of T cell changes during pregnancy in multiple sclerosis. Libraries were prepared by immunoSEQ multiplex PCR; TCRdb keeps only in-frame clonotypes and omits some of them. Among just under 80,000 clones listed, 90% to 95% were seen once. Germline CDR1 and CDR2: LNHDA and SQIVND (reference sequence). V trimming: 6 bases; J trimming: 6 bases; junction bases outside the gene matches: 11. The CDR3 consists of 16 residues. The sequencing here drew on peripheral blood, taken in the first trimester of pregnancy. The V and J genes are TRBV19 and TRBJ1-5, with 10 bases fitting TRBD1. The sequence was collected from a female donor with multiple sclerosis, enrolled in a pregnancy study. Here the CDR3 reads CASRIRDRGGTQPQHF. In nucleotides, the CDR3 is TGTGCCAGTAGAATCCGGGACAGGGGAGGCACTCAGCCCCAGCATTTT.